This TCR beta chain comes out of a study of T cells in Graves' hyperthyroidism and ophthalmopathy. Study information: Peripheral blood was obtained at initial diagnosis, preceding any treatment. The study, taken as a whole, reports: Model-based prediction identified ophthalmopathy a median about 7 months prior to its onset. A model using 13 V-J features told ophthalmopathy apart from stable hyperthyroidism.

The TCR beta CDR3 regions underwent amplification using RNA transcripts as the source. Carried out on the TCR CDR3, a first-round RT-PCR used the HTBI primer set. TCRdb re-analysed the multiplex PCR reads in MiXCR, keeping a single row per CDR3 protein. The sample records some 500,000 distinct CDR3 sequences, approximately 15% being singletons. Germline V lookup: CDR1 MNHNS, CDR2 SASEGT. V was pared by 4 bases and J by 6 bases, with 13 bases between. The CDR3 extends over 14 amino acids. A word on this clonotype: Its target is not known.

Patients showing uncontrolled infection, other autoimmune disease, pregnancy or lactation were ineligible. The J gene is TRBJ1-5, the V gene TRBV6-1; D is perhaps TRBD1 (5 bases). This TCR derives from a woman younger than 35 with Graves' hyperthyroidism. The sequenced sample consisted of blood. As DNA, the CDR3 is TGTGCCAGCAGTGTGCCAGGGTTGGTTCAGCCCCAGCATTTT. This codes for CASSVPGLVQPQHF.